Sequencing of this T cell receptor (beta chain) was carried out in a study of T cell responses to AZD1222 COVID-19 vaccine. Study summary: Second-dose timings of about 4 or about 12 weeks were pooled. Findings of the study overall: Clonal diversity may have been underestimated in mostly white British donors. Just a handful of AZD1222 recipients were seropositive at baseline. Unmutated variant regions are reportedly targeted by nearly half of spike-specific TCRs.

TCRdb's table, derived via immunoSEQ multiplex PCR, lists solely in-frame clones and lacks some. Of some 120,000 clones listed, under 90% are singletons. The CDR3 is 12 amino acids. Germline V CDR1 and CDR2: MRHNA, SNTAGT. V lost 3 bases and J lost 10, with 12 bases in between. Note on this clone: The antigen is undetermined.

This chain uses TRBV6-4 with TRBJ1-2; TRBD1 might be the D (5 bases). The TCR comes from an adult in good health. The sample in question was peripheral blood, obtained on day 0 of AZD1222 vaccination. This CDR3 reads CASSDVGDFYTF. The CDR3 coding sequence is TGTGCCAGCAGTGATGTGGGGGACTTCTACACCTTC.